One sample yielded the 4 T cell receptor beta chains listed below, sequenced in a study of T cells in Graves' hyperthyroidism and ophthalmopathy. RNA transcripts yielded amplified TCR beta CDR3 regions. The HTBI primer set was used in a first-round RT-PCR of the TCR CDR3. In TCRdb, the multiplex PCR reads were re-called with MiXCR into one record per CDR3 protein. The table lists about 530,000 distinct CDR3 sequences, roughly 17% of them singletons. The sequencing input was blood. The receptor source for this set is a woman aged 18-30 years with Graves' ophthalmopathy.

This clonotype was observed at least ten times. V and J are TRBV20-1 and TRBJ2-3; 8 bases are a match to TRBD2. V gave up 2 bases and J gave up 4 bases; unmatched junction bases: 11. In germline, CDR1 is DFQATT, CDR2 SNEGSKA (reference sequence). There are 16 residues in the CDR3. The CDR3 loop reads CSARRGAGGPADTQYF. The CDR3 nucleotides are TGCAGTGCTAGACGGGGTGCGGGAGGCCCCGCAGATACGCAGTATTTT.

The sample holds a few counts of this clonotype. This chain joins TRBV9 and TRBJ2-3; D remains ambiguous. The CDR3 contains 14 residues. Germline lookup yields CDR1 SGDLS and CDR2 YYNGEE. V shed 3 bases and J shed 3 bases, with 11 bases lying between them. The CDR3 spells CASSGTQRTDTQYF. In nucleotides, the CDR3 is TGTGCCAGCAGCGGGACCCAGAGGACAGATACGCAGTATTTT.

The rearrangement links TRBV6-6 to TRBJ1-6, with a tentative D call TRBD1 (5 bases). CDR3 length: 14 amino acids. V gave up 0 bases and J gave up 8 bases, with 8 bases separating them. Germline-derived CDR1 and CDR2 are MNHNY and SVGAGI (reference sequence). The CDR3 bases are TGTGCCAGCAGTTACTCTGGGGGGGATTCACCCCTCCACTTT. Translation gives CASSYSGGDSPLHF.

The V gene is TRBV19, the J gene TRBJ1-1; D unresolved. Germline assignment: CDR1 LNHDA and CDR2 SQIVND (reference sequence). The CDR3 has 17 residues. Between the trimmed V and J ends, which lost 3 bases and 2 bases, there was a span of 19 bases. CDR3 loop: CASSIGLSPDYNTEAFF. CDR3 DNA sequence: TGTGCCAGTAGTATTGGACTTAGCCCTGATTACAACACTGAAGCTTTCTTT.